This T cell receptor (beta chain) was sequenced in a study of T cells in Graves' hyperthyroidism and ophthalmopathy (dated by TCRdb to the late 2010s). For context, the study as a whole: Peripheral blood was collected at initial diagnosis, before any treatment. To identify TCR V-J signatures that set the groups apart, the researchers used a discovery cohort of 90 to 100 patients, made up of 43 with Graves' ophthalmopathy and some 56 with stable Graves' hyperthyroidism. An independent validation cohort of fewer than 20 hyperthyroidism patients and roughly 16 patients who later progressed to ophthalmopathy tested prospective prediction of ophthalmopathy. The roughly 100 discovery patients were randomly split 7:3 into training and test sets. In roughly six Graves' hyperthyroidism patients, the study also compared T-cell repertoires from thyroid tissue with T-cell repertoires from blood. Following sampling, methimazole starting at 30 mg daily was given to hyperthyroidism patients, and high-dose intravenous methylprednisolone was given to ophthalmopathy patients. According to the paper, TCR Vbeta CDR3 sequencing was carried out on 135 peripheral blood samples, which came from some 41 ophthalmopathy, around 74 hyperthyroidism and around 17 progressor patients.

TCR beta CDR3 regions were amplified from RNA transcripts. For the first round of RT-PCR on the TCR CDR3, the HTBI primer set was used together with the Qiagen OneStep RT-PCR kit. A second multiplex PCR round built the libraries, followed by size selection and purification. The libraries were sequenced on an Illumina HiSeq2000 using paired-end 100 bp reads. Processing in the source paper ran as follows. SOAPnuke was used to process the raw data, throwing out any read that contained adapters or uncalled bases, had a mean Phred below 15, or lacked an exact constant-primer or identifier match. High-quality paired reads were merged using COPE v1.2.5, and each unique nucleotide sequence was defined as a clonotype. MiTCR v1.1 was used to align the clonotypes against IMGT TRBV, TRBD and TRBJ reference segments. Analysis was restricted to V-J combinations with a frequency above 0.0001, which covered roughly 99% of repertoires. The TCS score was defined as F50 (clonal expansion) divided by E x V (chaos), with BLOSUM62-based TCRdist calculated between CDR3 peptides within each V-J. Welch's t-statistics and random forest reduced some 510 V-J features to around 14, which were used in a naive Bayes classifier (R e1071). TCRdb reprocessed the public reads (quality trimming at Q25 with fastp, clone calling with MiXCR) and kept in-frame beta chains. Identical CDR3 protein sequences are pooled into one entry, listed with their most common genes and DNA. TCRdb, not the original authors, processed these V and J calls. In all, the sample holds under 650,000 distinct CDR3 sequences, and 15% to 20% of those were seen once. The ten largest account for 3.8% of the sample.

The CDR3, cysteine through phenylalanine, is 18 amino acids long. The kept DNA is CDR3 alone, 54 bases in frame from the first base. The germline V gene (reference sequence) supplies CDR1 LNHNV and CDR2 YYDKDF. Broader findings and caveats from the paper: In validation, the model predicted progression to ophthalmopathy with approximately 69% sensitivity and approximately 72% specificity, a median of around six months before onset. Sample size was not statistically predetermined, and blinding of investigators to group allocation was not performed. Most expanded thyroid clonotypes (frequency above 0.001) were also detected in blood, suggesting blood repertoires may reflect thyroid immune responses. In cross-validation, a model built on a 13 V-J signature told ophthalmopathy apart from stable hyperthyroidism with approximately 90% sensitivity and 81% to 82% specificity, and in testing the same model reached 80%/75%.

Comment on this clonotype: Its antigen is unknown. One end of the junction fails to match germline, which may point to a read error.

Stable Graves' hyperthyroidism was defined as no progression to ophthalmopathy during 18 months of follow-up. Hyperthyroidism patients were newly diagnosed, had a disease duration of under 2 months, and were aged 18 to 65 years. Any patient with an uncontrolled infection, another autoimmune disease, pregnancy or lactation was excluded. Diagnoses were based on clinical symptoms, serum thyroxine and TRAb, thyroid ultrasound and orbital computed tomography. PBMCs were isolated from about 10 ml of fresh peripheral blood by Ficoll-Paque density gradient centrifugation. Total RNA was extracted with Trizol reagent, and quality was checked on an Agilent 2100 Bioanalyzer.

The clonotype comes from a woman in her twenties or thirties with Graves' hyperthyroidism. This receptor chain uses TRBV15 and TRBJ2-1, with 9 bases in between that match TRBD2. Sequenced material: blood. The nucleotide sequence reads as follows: TGTGCCGCCAGCAGAGGGCCCGCCGAGGCGGGAGGGCCTCGGGAGCAGTTCTTC. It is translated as CAASRGPAEAGGPREQFF.